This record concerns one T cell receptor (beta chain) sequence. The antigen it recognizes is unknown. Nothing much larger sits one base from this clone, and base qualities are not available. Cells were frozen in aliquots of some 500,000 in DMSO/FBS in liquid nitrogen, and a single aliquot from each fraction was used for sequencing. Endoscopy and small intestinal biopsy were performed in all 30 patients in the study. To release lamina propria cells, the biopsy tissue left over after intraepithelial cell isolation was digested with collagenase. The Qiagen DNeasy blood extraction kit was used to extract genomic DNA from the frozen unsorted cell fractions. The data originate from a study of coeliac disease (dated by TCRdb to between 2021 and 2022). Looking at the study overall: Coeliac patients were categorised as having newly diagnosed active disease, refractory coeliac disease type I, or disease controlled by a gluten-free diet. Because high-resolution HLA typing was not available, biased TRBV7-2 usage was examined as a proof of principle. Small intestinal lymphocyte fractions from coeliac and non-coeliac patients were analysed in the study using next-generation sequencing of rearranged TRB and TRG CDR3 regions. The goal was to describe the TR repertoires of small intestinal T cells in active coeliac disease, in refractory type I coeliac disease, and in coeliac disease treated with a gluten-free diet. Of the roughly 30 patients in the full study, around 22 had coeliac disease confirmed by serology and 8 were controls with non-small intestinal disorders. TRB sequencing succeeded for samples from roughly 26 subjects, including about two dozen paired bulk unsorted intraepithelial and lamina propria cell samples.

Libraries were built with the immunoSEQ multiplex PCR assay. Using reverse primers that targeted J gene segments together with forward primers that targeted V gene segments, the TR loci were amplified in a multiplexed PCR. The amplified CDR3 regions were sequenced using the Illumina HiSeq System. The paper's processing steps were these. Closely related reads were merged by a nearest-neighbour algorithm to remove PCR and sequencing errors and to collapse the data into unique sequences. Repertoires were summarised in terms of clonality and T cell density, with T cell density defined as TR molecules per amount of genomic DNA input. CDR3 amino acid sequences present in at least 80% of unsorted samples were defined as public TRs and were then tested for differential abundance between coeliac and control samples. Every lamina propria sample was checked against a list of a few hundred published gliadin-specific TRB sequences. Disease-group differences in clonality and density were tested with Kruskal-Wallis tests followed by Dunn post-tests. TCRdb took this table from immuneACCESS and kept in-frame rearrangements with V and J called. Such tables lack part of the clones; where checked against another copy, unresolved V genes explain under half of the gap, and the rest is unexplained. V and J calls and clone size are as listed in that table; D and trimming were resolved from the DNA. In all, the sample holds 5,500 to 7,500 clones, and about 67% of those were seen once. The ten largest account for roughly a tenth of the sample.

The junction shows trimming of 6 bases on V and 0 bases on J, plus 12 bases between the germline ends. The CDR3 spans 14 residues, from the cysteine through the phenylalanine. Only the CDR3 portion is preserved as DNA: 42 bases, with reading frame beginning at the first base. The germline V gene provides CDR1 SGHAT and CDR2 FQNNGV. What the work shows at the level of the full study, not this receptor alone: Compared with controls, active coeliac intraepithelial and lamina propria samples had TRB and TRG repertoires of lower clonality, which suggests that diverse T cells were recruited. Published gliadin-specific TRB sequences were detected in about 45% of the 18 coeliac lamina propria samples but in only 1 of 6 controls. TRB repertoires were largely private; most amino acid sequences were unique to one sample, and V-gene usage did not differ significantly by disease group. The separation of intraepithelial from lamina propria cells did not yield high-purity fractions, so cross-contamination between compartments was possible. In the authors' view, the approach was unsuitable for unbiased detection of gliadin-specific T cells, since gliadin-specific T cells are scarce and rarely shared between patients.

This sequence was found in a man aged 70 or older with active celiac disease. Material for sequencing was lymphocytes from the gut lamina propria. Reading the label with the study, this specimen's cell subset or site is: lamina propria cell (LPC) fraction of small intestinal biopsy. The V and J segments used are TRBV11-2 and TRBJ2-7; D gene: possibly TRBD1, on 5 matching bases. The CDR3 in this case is CASRAGHSSYEQYF. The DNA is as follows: TGTGCCAGCAGGGCCGGACACTCCTCCTACGAGCAGTACTTC.